A single sample is the source of the 17 T cell receptor beta chains below, sequenced in a study of blood T cell repertoires in COVID-19. Data came from immunoSEQ multiplex PCR; TCRdb stores just in-frame clones and leaves some out. The sample lists about 260,000 clones, 87% seen once, with about 1.6% in the top ten. Sequencing was performed on peripheral blood. All receptors come from a woman in her forties who had recovered from COVID-19.

The V call is TRBV7-9, the J call TRBJ2-7, with 7 bases aligning to TRBD1. Germline loops: CDR1 SEHNR, CDR2 FQNEAQ (reference sequence). The V segment lost 0 bases and the J segment 4 bases; nucleotides outside the gene matches: 3. CDR3 length equals 14 residues. CDR3 in DNA: TGTGCCAGCAGCTTAGCCCGGGACAGATACGAGCAGTACTTC. Translation: CASSLARDRYEQYF.

The chain recombines TRBV5-1 with TRBJ1-6; 9 bases fit TRBD1. Germline loops: CDR1 SGHRS, CDR2 YFSETQ. The CDR3 spans 15 residues. The V and J ends lost 0 bases and 5 bases, in that order; junction bases with no gene match: 0. The CDR3 loop is CASSLGDRDNSPLHF. The DNA for the CDR3 is TGCGCCAGCAGCTTGGGGGACAGGGATAATTCACCCCTCCACTTT.

The J gene is TRBJ1-1, the V gene TRBV5-1; D remains ambiguous. CDR3 length: 13 amino acids. V gave up 1 base and J gave up 6 bases, with 10 bases separating them. Germline CDR1 SGHRS, CDR2 YFSETQ. In DNA form, the CDR3 reads TGCGCCAGCAGCTTGTATCCGGGATCTGAAGCTTTCTTT. Its protein product is CASSLYPGSEAFF.

This chain connects TRBV3-1 (or the pseudogene TRBV3-2) to TRBJ2-3; TRBD1 agrees at 9 bases. V trimming: 5 bases; J trimming: 6 bases; junction bases outside the gene matches: 18. The CDR3 has 18 residues. Germline CDR1 LGHDT, CDR2 YNNKEL (reference sequence). In DNA form, the CDR3 reads TGTGCCAGCAGCTCGCGCAAGCCCGGGACAGGGACTCTTGATACGCAGTATTTT. Translating it yields CASSSRKPGTGTLDTQYF.

V and J are TRBV24-1 and TRBJ2-7; TRBD1 might be the D (6 bases). From germline, CDR1 is KGHDR and CDR2 SFDVKD. The CDR3 extends over 13 amino acids. Trimming left V 4 bases short and J 0 bases short, with 6 bases between. CDR3 loop: CATSDRGSYEQYF. CDR3 nucleotide sequence: TGTGCCACCAGTGACAGGGGCTCCTACGAGCAGTACTTC.

The genes are TRBV4-3 and TRBJ1-6; TRBD1 matches 7 bases. Germline-derived CDR1 and CDR2 are LGHNA and YSLEER. The CDR3 is 15 residues long. The V segment lost 1 base and the J segment 3 bases; nucleotides outside the gene matches: 0. In DNA, the CDR3 is TGCGCCAGCAGCCAAGGGGACAGCTATAATTCACCCCTCCACTTT. Translation gives CASSQGDSYNSPLHF.

V and J are TRBV5-6 and TRBJ2-1; 8 bases match TRBD1. CDR3 size: 14 residues. Germline V gene lookup returns CDR1 SGHDT and CDR2 YYEEEE. V lost 4 bases, J lost 8 bases, and 8 bases stayed unmatched. The CDR3 nucleotides are TGTGCCAGCAGCACCCCAGACAGGGGCTATGAGCAGTTCTTC. This codes for CASSTPDRGYEQFF.

The genes are TRBV19 and TRBJ2-5; D perhaps matches TRBD1 (6 bases). Per the germline V gene, CDR1 is LNHDA and CDR2 is SQIVND (reference sequence). Trimming took off 5 bases at V and 1 base at J, with 20 bases between the two ends. The CDR3 covers 17 residues. This CDR3 reads CASSPDRWGTIQETQYF. The CDR3 nucleotides read TGTGCCAGTAGTCCCGACAGGTGGGGGACCATCCAAGAGACCCAGTACTTC.

This clone was counted between two and nine times. V gene TRBV29-1 combines with J gene TRBJ1-2; maybe TRBD1 (6 bases). From germline, CDR1 is SQVTM and CDR2 ANQGSEA. Trimming took 6 bases from V and 4 from J, leaving 15 bases between them. This CDR3 is 13 amino acids long. This CDR3 reads CSVKQGTGYGYTF. The CDR3 region has the DNA TGCAGCGTGAAACAGGGTACAGGCTATGGCTACACCTTC. Variable domain in full (rest from reference TRBV29-1 and TRBJ1-2): SAVISQKPSRDICQRGTSLTIQCQVDSQVTMMFWYRQQPGQSLTLIATANQGSEATYESGFVIDKFPISRPNLTFSTLTVSNMSPEDSSIYLCSVKQGTGYGYTFGSGTRLTVV.

V usage is TRBV27 and J usage is TRBJ1-3; 7 bases align to TRBD1. Per the germline V gene, CDR1 is MNHEY and CDR2 is SMNVEV (reference sequence). The CDR3 runs to 16 residues. V was pared by 5 bases and J by 6 bases, with 13 bases of the junction left unmatched. DNA for the CDR3: TGTGCCAGCAGTCCGTCGAGGGGGCATGTCGAAAACACCATATATTTT. Translation gives CASSPSRGHVENTIYF.

J is TRBJ2-3 and V is TRBV6-1; TRBD1 is a possible D gene (7 bases). CDR1 and CDR2 (germline): MNHNS, SASEGT. This CDR3 contains 13 residues. Trimming pared 8 bases from V and 3 bases from J, leaving 12 bases between. CDR3: CASGRTGTDTQYF. CDR3 in DNA: TGTGCCAGCGGGAGGACAGGAACAGATACGCAGTATTTT.

This clone was counted between two and nine times. The chain combines TRBV10-3 with TRBJ2-5; 9 nucleotides agree with TRBD1. CDR1 and CDR2 (germline): ENHRY, SYGVKD. This CDR3 spans 15 amino acids. V gave up 2 bases and J gave up 4 bases; unmatched junction bases: 5. CDR3 DNA sequence: TGTGCCATCAGTGAGGAGGGACAGGGCTCAGAGACCCAGTACTTC. Translated, it gives CAISEEGQGSETQYF.

The rearrangement joins TRBV6-5 to TRBJ1-1, with a weak D call TRBD1 (6 bases). Trimming took 3 bases from V and 5 from J, leaving 13 bases between them. Germline lookup yields CDR1 MNHEY and CDR2 SVGAGI. The CDR3 spans 14 residues. The CDR3: CASSYDRSGTEAFF. The CDR3 nucleotides are TGTGCCAGCAGTTATGACAGGTCAGGGACTGAAGCTTTCTTT.

The chain recombines TRBV7-9 with TRBJ2-1, with D unclear. The CDR3 contains 14 residues. Trimming took 0 bases from V and 6 from J, leaving 9 bases between them. CDR1 is SEHNR, CDR2 FQNEAQ, per germline (reference sequence). DNA for the CDR3: TGTGCCAGCAGCTTAGCGTTCCCGGGCAATGAGCAGTTCTTC. It is translated as CASSLAFPGNEQFF.

The CDR3 loop reads CASSYGRGRTGRGEQFF. DNA for the CDR3: TGTGCCAGCAGTTACGGACGAGGCCGGACAGGGCGGGGTGAGCAGTTCTTC. The chain employs TRBV6-2 or TRBV6-3 and TRBJ2-1; 8 bases agree with TRBD1. Per germline, CDR1 MNHEY and CDR2 SVGEGT. After removal of 2 bases from V and 9 bases from J, the junction contained 15 bases not matched to a gene. The CDR3 extends over 17 amino acids.

The rearrangement joins TRBV6-5 to TRBJ1-6; the D is unclear. Germline assignment: CDR1 MNHEY and CDR2 SVGAGI. The germline V and J ends were trimmed by 5 bases and 8 bases, with 16 bases remaining between them. The length of the CDR3 is 15 residues. CDR3 loop: CASSPSLVIDSPLHF. As DNA, the CDR3 is TGTGCCAGCAGTCCCTCACTAGTTATAGATTCACCCCTCCACTTT.

The chain uses TRBV5-4 and TRBJ2-3; D perhaps matches TRBD1 (5 bases). The CDR3 is 15 amino acids. Germline CDR1 SGHNT, CDR2 YYREEE (reference sequence). Trimming removed 4 bases at V and 4 bases at J, with 16 bases between. This chain's CDR3 is CASSHKGASADTQYF. Written as DNA, the CDR3 is TGTGCCAGCAGCCACAAAGGGGCCTCGGCAGATACGCAGTATTTT.